These T cell receptor beta chains were read from a single sample in a study of OX40 agonist ivuxolimab in advanced cancers. Measured with immunoSEQ multiplex PCR; TCRdb has only the in-frame clones, and not every one. Of around 71,000 clones in the sample, approximately 78% were seen once. Sequencing was performed on CD4+ or CD8+ T cells sorted from blood, taken in a trial of the OX40 agonist ivuxolimab. These receptors were collected from an adult with an advanced solid tumor such as melanoma, head and neck, liver or kidney cancer. Both conserved end residues are part of each CDR3.

>TRBV5-1|TRBJ2-3|16
CASSLLESGGLDTQYF
>TRBV2|TRBJ1-4|15
CASSPNRGTNEKLFF
>TRBV7-3|TRBJ2-1|16
CASSLHSTGNYNEQFF
>TRBV5-6|TRBJ1-5|14
CASSLKGRVQPQHF
>TRBV19|TRBJ1-2|13
CASSSTGGGGYTF
>TRBV9|TRBJ1-6|15
CASTVDGQRYSPLHF
>TRBV5-4|TRBJ1-2|14
CASSSPGTVYGYTF
>TRBV27|TRBJ2-7|13
CASSFRGSGEQYF
>TRBV18|TRBJ1-1|14
CASSPSRQNTEAFF
>TRBV5-1|TRBJ2-3|16
CASSLEGRVAADTQYF
>TRBV2|TRBJ2-6|13
CASRSSGANVLTF
>TRBV19|TRBJ1-4|15
CASSSQGSWRWGLFF
>TRBV7-2|TRBJ1-2|15
CASSDRQGANYGYTF
>TRBV19|TRBJ2-1|18
CASSIQIAGPRTYNEQFF
>TRBV20-1|TRBJ1-3|11
CSAVQGDTTYF
>TRBV7-8|TRBJ1-5|15
CASSLKWGASQPQHF
>TRBV5-1|TRBJ2-7|14
CASSWGTPKDEQYF
>TRBV25-1|TRBJ2-6|13
CASSGFGANVLTF
>TRBV2|TRBJ2-7|13
CASSGDSSYEQYF
>TRBV10-3|TRBJ1-1|12
CAISEVGTEAFF
>TRBV27|TRBJ1-5|14
CASSLWQVPQPQHF
>TRBV7-3|TRBJ2-1|18
CASARKVGGPSSYNEQFF
>TRBV5-1|TRBJ1-2|15
CASSLGQGLKRGYTF
>TRBV29-1|TRBJ1-2|14
CSVEKSVSNYGYTF
>TRBV18|TRBJ1-1|14
CASSRQGANTEAFF
>TRBV18|TRBJ2-7|15
CASSPPQSGNYEQYF
>TRBV1|TRBJ1-5|16
CTSSQETGRGYQPQHF
>TRBV21-1|TRBJ2-3|17
CASPPRLAEASTDTQYF
>TRBV7-2|TRBJ2-1|13
CASSRDTYNEQFF
>TRBV9|TRBJ1-1|16
CASSIRGDSLNTEAFF
>TRBV4-1|TRBJ2-2|16
CASSLRGRGEGGELFF
>TRBV7-2|TRBJ1-1|13
CASNFPANTEAFF
>TRBV30|TRBJ2-6|13
CAWTLSGANVLTF
>TRBV27|TRBJ2-7|14
CASTPLGARNEQYF
>TRBV7-2|TRBJ2-7|16
CASSLRVAGSSYEQYF
>TRBV5-6|TRBJ2-5|14
CASSLLPYQETQYF
>TRBV18|TRBJ2-3|17
CASSPLGLPRGTDTQYF
>TRBV5-1|TRBJ2-3|15
CASSPEGTRTDTQYF
>TRBV18|TRBJ2-7|15
CASSPGTSGVYEQYF
>TRBV7-2|TRBJ1-5|14
CASSLDAGNQPQHF
>TRBV6-6|TRBJ2-5|14
CASRGTGRRETQYF
>TRBV11-2|TRBJ1-1|12
CAVERGRSEAFF
>TRBV6-1|TRBJ1-1|14
CASSIGTAFTEAFF
>TRBV11-2|TRBJ2-1|15
CASSRLGVGGNEQFF
>TRBV2|TRBJ1-6|14
CASRFGMPNSPLHF
>TRBV19|TRBJ1-3|14
CASSIGGSGNTIYF
>TRBV20-1|TRBJ2-5|10
CSAEKETQYF
>TRBV6-5|TRBJ2-1|13
CASSLGVFNEQFF
>TRBV5-1|TRBJ2-7|15
CASSLDTQGMYEQYF
>TRBV7-8|TRBJ1-2|14
CASSPRDRAYGYTF
>TRBV11-2|TRBJ1-2|15
CASRMNTGTDYGYTF
>TRBV27|TRBJ2-6|18
CASSLPGDSIPGANVLTF
>TRBV11-2|TRBJ2-7|14
CASSPGGSTYEQYF